The 13 T cell receptor beta chains listed next were all sequenced from one sample in a study of OX40 agonist ivuxolimab in advanced cancers. Data came from immunoSEQ multiplex PCR; TCRdb stores just in-frame clones and leaves some out. This sample has about 48,000 clones, with 65% to 85% found just once. The sample here was CD4+ or CD8+ T cells sorted from blood, taken in a trial of the OX40 agonist ivuxolimab. The receptors here all came from an adult with an advanced solid tumor such as melanoma, head and neck, liver or kidney cancer.

Here the CDR3 reads CASSVDPQTDTQYF. CDR3 sequence (DNA): TGTGCCAGCAGCGTAGACCCGCAAACAGATACGCAGTATTTT. The chain has TRBV9 and TRBJ2-3; no clear D. Germline V gene sequence: CDR1 SGDLS, CDR2 YYNGEE. V lost 0 bases and J lost 3, with 8 bases in between. The CDR3 is made up of 14 amino acids.

This clone was detected a few times. This chain links TRBV13 with TRBJ2-1, with 11 bases identical to TRBD2. V shed 5 bases and J 0 bases; nucleotides not matched to a gene: 15. CDR1 is PRHDT, CDR2 FYEKMQ, per germline (reference sequence). The CDR3 covers 20 residues. The CDR3 is CASSPDERLAGFPSYNEQFF. DNA for the CDR3: TGTGCCAGCAGCCCCGACGAGAGACTAGCGGGGTTTCCCTCCTACAATGAGCAGTTCTTC.

This chain connects TRBV7-6 to TRBJ1-4, with D unresolved. The CDR3 totals 15 residues. Germline CDR1 reads SGHVS; CDR2 reads FNYEAQ. Trimming shortened V by 4 bases and J by 1 base, and 10 bases separated the two germline ends. CDR3 sequence reads: CASSSQDGTNEKLFF. CDR3 DNA sequence: TGTGCCAGCAGCTCCCAGGACGGAACTAATGAAAAACTGTTTTTT.

The chain uses TRBV11-2 and TRBJ2-1; D remains ambiguous. V was pared by 7 bases and J by 4 bases, with 11 bases between. The CDR3 is made up of 13 amino acids. From germline, CDR1 is SGHAT and CDR2 FQNNGV. CDR3 residues: CASIAPGYNEQFF. The CDR3 nucleotides read TGTGCCAGCATCGCCCCCGGATACAATGAGCAGTTCTTC. The full variable domain, in which reference TRBV11-2 and TRBJ2-1 provide the parts outside the CDR3, is EAGVAQSPRYKIIEKRQSVAFWCNPISGHATLYWYQQILGQGPKLLIQFQNNGVVDDSQLPKDRFSAERLKGVDSTLKIQPAKLEDSAVYLCASIAPGYNEQFFGPGTRLTVL.

The chain couples TRBV27 to TRBJ2-2, with D unclear. V shed 5 bases and J shed 3 bases, with 16 bases lying between them. The CDR3 consists of 16 residues. Germline V gives CDR1 MNHEY, CDR2 SMNVEV (reference sequence). CDR3 residues: CASSPTRRRDTGELFF. CDR3 DNA sequence: TGTGCCAGCAGTCCCACTCGTCGACGGGACACCGGGGAGCTGTTTTTT.

This sequence joins TRBV6-6 and TRBJ2-1; 8 bases map to TRBD2. V was clipped by 11 bases and J by 6 bases; unmatched bases: 15. CDR3 size: 15 residues. CDR1 and CDR2 from the germline V gene are MNHNY and SVGAGI (reference sequence). In DNA, the CDR3 is TGTGCCTCCACAGCCCCAGCGGGGGCCCGCAATGAGCAGTTCTTC. This codes for CASTAPAGARNEQFF.

The chain uses TRBV2 and TRBJ2-3, with TRBD2 identical over 7 bases. V shed 7 bases, J shed 2 bases, and the junction held 6 bases outside the gene matches. From germline, CDR1 is SNHLY and CDR2 FYNNEI. The CDR3 is 14 residues long. This CDR3 reads CASNIRGDTDTQYF. CDR3 DNA: TGTGCCAGCAACATACGGGGGGACACAGATACGCAGTATTTT.

The chain combines TRBV7-2 with TRBJ2-1; D might be TRBD1 (5 bases). The V and J ends lost 1 base and 9 bases respectively, with 13 bases between them. The germline V gene has CDR1 SGHTA and CDR2 FQGNSA. The CDR3 spans 14 residues. In DNA form, the CDR3 reads TGTGCCAGCAGCTTAGGAGAAGGGGTGGGTGAGCAGTTCTTC. This gives the protein CASSLGEGVGEQFF.

As regards this clone: A much more abundant neighbour one base away suggests this may be a read error. The CDR3 loop is CASSPGVDPRTEAFF. The CDR3, as DNA: TGTGCCAGCAGCCCCGGGGTCGACCCACGGACTGAAGCTTTCTTT. The chain joins TRBV21-1 to TRBJ1-1. TRBV21-1 counts as a pseudogene. The CDR3 runs to 15 residues.

The V gene is TRBV18, the J gene TRBJ2-2, with TRBD2 as a possible D gene (6 bases). The V gene's germline CDR1 is KGHSH and CDR2 LQKENI. CDR3 length equals 15 residues. The V end was cut by 5 bases, the J end by 7 bases, with 17 bases between. CDR3 in DNA: TGTGCCAGCTCATCCGCCTTAGGAGGGGACGGGGAGCTGTTTTTT. Protein sequence: CASSSALGGDGELFF.

The chain recombines TRBV11-3 with TRBJ2-5; TRBD2 might be the D (5 bases). V lost 5 bases and J lost 5, with 15 bases in between. Germline V gene lookup returns CDR1 SGHNT and CDR2 YENEEA. The CDR3 extends over 14 amino acids. The CDR3 region is CASSLTFSSETQYF. The CDR3 DNA reads as TGTGCCAGCAGCCTAACCTTCTCTAGCGAGACCCAGTACTTC.

The chain uses TRBV28 and TRBJ1-5; 7 bases fit TRBD1. The germline V gene has CDR1 MDHEN and CDR2 SYDVKM. Trimming removed 5 bases from V and 7 bases from J; junction bases left unmatched: 5. This CDR3 comprises 13 residues. The CDR3 loop reads CASSRDRVQPQHF. The CDR3 coding sequence is TGTGCCAGCAGTCGAGACAGGGTGCAGCCCCAGCATTTT. The variable domain in full, with the rest retrieved from reference TRBV28 and TRBJ1-5, is DVKVTQSSRYLVKRTGEKVFLECVQDMDHENMFWYRQDPGLGLRLIYFSYDVKMKEKGDIPEGYSVSREKKERFSLILESASTNQTSMYLCASSRDRVQPQHFGDGTRLSIL.

V gene TRBV19 combines with J gene TRBJ1-1, with a possible D match to TRBD1 (5 bases). From germline, CDR1 is LNHDA and CDR2 SQIVND (reference sequence). Deletions cut 5 bases from V and 1 base from J, with 11 bases between. This CDR3 has 14 residues. CDR3 nucleotides: TGTGCCAGTAGTGTCCTTGGGGGGAACACTGAAGCTTTCTTT. Translation gives CASSVLGGNTEAFF.